This T cell receptor (beta chain) was recorded in a study of blood T cell repertoires in COVID-19. In the study overall: Sources were T cells, B-cell-depleted T cells, or PBMCs; the material itself was cDNA or gDNA.

The protocol was immunoSEQ multiplex PCR, while the TCRdb copy is restricted to in-frame clones and leaves out a portion. The sample holds around 330,000 clones, roughly 88% seen once. The CDR3 loop spans 13 amino acids. Germline assignment: CDR1 MNHEY and CDR2 SVGAGI. V was shortened by 4 bases and J by 8 bases, with 14 bases between the two germline ends. V and J are TRBV6-5 and TRBJ1-2; TRBD1 might be the D (5 bases). Sequencing was done on a sample of peripheral blood. This TCR was recovered from a woman between 50 and 59 years old with active or convalescent COVID-19. CDR3 nucleotide sequence: TGTGCCAGCAGTTCCCGGGACTACCTAGGCTACACCTTC. This sequence encodes CASSSRDYLGYTF.